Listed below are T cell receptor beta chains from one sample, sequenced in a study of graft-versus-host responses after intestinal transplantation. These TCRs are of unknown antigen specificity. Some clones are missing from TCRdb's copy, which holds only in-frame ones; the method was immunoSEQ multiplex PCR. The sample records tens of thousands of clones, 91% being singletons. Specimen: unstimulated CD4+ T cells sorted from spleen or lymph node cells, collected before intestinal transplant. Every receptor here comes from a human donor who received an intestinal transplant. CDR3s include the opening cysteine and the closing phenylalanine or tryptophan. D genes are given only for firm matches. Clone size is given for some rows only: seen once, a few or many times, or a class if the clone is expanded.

cdr3_aa: CAISRTGGNTEAFF
cdr3_nt: TGTGCCATCAGCCGGACAGGTGGGAACACTGAAGCTTTCTTT
j_call: TRBJ1-1
v_call: TRBV10-3
clone_size: -
d_call: TRBD1

cdr3_aa: CASSDLRLSTDTQYF
cdr3_nt: TGTGCCAGCAGTGATTTGAGACTTAGCACAGATACGCAGTATTTT
j_call: TRBJ2-3
v_call: TRBV2
clone_size: few
d_call: -

cdr3_aa: CASSLDARGTVDSPLHF
cdr3_nt: TGTGCCAGCAGCTTAGACGCCAGGGGGACTGTGGATTCACCCCTCCACTTT
j_call: TRBJ1-6
v_call: TRBV7-6
clone_size: -
d_call: TRBD1

cdr3_aa: CASHTGSSSGGTRWNEQFF
cdr3_nt: TGTGCCAGCCATACAGGGTCTAGTAGCGGGGGGACGCGTTGGAATGAGCAGTTCTTC
j_call: TRBJ2-1
v_call: TRBV6-4
clone_size: once
d_call: TRBD2

cdr3_aa: CASSLGGGNTEAFF
cdr3_nt: TGCGCCAGCAGCTTGGGGGGCGGGAACACTGAAGCTTTCTTT
j_call: TRBJ1-1
v_call: TRBV5-1
clone_size: -
d_call: -

cdr3_aa: CASSETGQGVYEQYF
cdr3_nt: TGTGCCAGCAGTGAAACCGGGCAGGGCGTCTACGAGCAGTACTTC
j_call: TRBJ2-7
v_call: TRBV6-1
clone_size: -
d_call: -

cdr3_aa: CASRGGLEQYF
cdr3_nt: TGTGCCAGCCGGGGGGGATTAGAGCAGTACTTC
j_call: TRBJ2-7
v_call: TRBV7-2
clone_size: -
d_call: TRBD2

cdr3_aa: CASRRQGDEQYF
cdr3_nt: TGCGCCAGCAGACGACAGGGGGACGAGCAGTACTTC
j_call: TRBJ2-7
v_call: TRBV10-1
clone_size: -
d_call: TRBD1

cdr3_aa: CASSFRLLLAGEQFF
cdr3_nt: TGTGCCAGCAGCTTTAGACTACTCCTGGCGGGTGAGCAGTTCTTC
j_call: TRBJ2-1
v_call: TRBV5-8
clone_size: -
d_call: -

cdr3_aa: CASSLAGDLLNQPQHF
cdr3_nt: TGTGCCAGCAGCTTGGCAGGGGACCTATTGAATCAGCCCCAGCATTTT
j_call: TRBJ1-5
v_call: TRBV5-8
clone_size: -
d_call: -

cdr3_aa: CASSSYSGPYEQYF
cdr3_nt: TGTGCCAGCAGCTCCTATAGCGGCCCCTACGAGCAGTACTTC
j_call: TRBJ2-7
v_call: TRBV14
clone_size: -
d_call: -

cdr3_aa: CAISESRTSGTDTQYF
cdr3_nt: TGTGCCATCAGTGAGTCGAGGACTAGCGGCACAGATACGCAGTATTTT
j_call: TRBJ2-3
v_call: TRBV10-3
clone_size: -
d_call: TRBD2

cdr3_aa: CASSQTGGEGYGYTF
cdr3_nt: TGTGCCAGCAGCCAAACAGGGGGCGAGGGATATGGCTACACCTTC
j_call: TRBJ1-2
v_call: TRBV27
clone_size: -
d_call: TRBD1

cdr3_aa: CASSPRTGLFDEQFF
cdr3_nt: TGTGCCAGCAGCCCGCGGACAGGGCTGTTCGATGAGCAGTTCTTC
j_call: TRBJ2-1
v_call: TRBV11-2
clone_size: -
d_call: TRBD1

cdr3_aa: CAWRGPSEAFF
cdr3_nt: TGTGCCTGGAGGGGGCCAAGTGAGGCTTTCTTT
j_call: TRBJ1-1
v_call: TRBV30
clone_size: few
d_call: -

cdr3_aa: CASGPTDTQYF
cdr3_nt: TGTGCCAGCGGCCCGACAGATACGCAGTATTTT
j_call: TRBJ2-3
v_call: TRBV9
clone_size: -
d_call: -

cdr3_aa: CASSPGLAGSLLYEQYF
cdr3_nt: TGCGCCAGCAGCCCTGGGCTAGCGGGCTCCTTGCTCTACGAGCAGTACTTC
j_call: TRBJ2-7
v_call: TRBV5-1
clone_size: -
d_call: TRBD2

cdr3_aa: CASSLGQAWVQAFF
cdr3_nt: TGTGCCAGCAGTTTGGGACAGGCCTGGGTCCAAGCTTTCTTT
j_call: TRBJ1-1
v_call: TRBV27
clone_size: -
d_call: TRBD1

cdr3_aa: CASSQGQGQNNEQFF
cdr3_nt: TGCGCCAGCAGCCAAGGACAGGGTCAGAACAATGAGCAGTTCTTC
j_call: TRBJ2-1
v_call: TRBV4-3
clone_size: -
d_call: TRBD1

cdr3_aa: CASSQDGGGPYEQYF
cdr3_nt: TGCGCCAGCAGCCAAGACGGGGGGGGCCCCTACGAGCAGTACTTC
j_call: TRBJ2-7
v_call: TRBV4-3
clone_size: -
d_call: TRBD2

cdr3_aa: CASSRGEDTRYF
cdr3_nt: TGCGCCAGCAGCCGTGGGGAGGACACCCGGTACTTC
j_call: TRBJ2-4
v_call: TRBV5-1
clone_size: -
d_call: -

cdr3_aa: CASSEGGYSDTQYF
cdr3_nt: TGTGCCAGCAGTGAGGGGGGTTACTCAGATACGCAGTATTTT
j_call: TRBJ2-3
v_call: TRBV6-4
clone_size: -
d_call: -

cdr3_aa: CASSDRAGFTYGYTF
cdr3_nt: TGTGCCAGTAGTGACAGAGCCGGCTTCACTTATGGCTACACCTTC
j_call: TRBJ1-2
v_call: TRBV19
clone_size: -
d_call: -

cdr3_aa: CASSTPGQAYEQYF
cdr3_nt: TGTGCCAGCTCAACGCCGGGACAGGCTTACGAGCAGTACTTC
j_call: TRBJ2-7
v_call: TRBV18
clone_size: -
d_call: TRBD1

cdr3_aa: CASSLTVVGYGYTF
cdr3_nt: TGCGCCAGCAGCTTGACAGTTGTTGGCTATGGCTACACCTTC
j_call: TRBJ1-2
v_call: TRBV5-1
clone_size: -
d_call: -

cdr3_aa: CASSPSSGGGNTEAFF
cdr3_nt: TGTGCCAGCAGCCCCTCTTCTGGGGGGGGGAACACTGAAGCTTTCTTT
j_call: TRBJ1-1
v_call: TRBV7-2
clone_size: -
d_call: -

cdr3_aa: CASRLYRGLDYGYTF
cdr3_nt: TGTGCCAGCAGATTATACAGGGGGCTTGACTATGGCTACACCTTC
j_call: TRBJ1-2
v_call: TRBV6-5
clone_size: -
d_call: TRBD1

cdr3_aa: CASFRVSYEQYF
cdr3_nt: TGTGCCAGCTTCCGGGTCTCCTACGAGCAGTACTTC
j_call: TRBJ2-7
v_call: TRBV2
clone_size: -
d_call: -

cdr3_aa: CAWSVGRTGPFSNSPLHF
cdr3_nt: TGTGCCTGGAGTGTAGGCCGGACAGGGCCTTTCTCCAATTCACCCCTCCACTTT
j_call: TRBJ1-6
v_call: TRBV30
clone_size: -
d_call: TRBD1

cdr3_aa: CASSLAAGGSYEQYF
cdr3_nt: TGCGCCAGCAGCTTGGCAGCGGGAGGGTCCTACGAGCAGTACTTC
j_call: TRBJ2-7
v_call: TRBV5-1
clone_size: -
d_call: TRBD2

cdr3_aa: CASSFVGGLTTEAFF
cdr3_nt: TGTGCCAGCAGCTTTGTAGGGGGCTTGACCACTGAAGCTTTCTTT
j_call: TRBJ1-1
v_call: TRBV12-1
clone_size: few
d_call: -

cdr3_aa: CASSLETGVTEKLFF
cdr3_nt: TGTGCCAGCAGCTTAGAGACCGGGGTTACGGAAAAACTGTTTTTT
j_call: TRBJ1-4
v_call: TRBV7-9
clone_size: once
d_call: -

cdr3_aa: CASSGITGGDGYTF
cdr3_nt: TGTGCCAGCAGCGGTATCACAGGGGGCGACGGCTACACCTTC
j_call: TRBJ1-2
v_call: TRBV7-6
clone_size: -
d_call: TRBD1

cdr3_aa: CASSPTRLAGENNEQFF
cdr3_nt: TGTGCCAGCAGCCCTACCCGGCTAGCGGGGGAAAACAATGAGCAGTTCTTC
j_call: TRBJ2-1
v_call: TRBV7-9
clone_size: -
d_call: TRBD2

cdr3_aa: CASSLAPRTGGSSPLHF
cdr3_nt: TGTGCCAGCAGCTTAGCTCCGAGGACAGGGGGCTCTTCACCCCTCCACTTT
j_call: TRBJ1-6
v_call: TRBV11-3
clone_size: -
d_call: TRBD1

cdr3_aa: CASSPRDNQPQHF
cdr3_nt: TGTGCCAGCAGCCCGAGGGATAATCAGCCCCAGCATTTT
j_call: TRBJ1-5
v_call: TRBV7-9
clone_size: few
d_call: -

cdr3_aa: CASSPDRDTQYF
cdr3_nt: TGTGCCAGCAGCCCTGACAGGGACACGCAGTATTTT
j_call: TRBJ2-3
v_call: TRBV7-9
clone_size: -
d_call: TRBD1

cdr3_aa: CASSEDGDTQYF
cdr3_nt: TGCGCCAGCAGTGAGGACGGGGATACGCAGTATTTT
j_call: TRBJ2-3
v_call: TRBV10-2
clone_size: -
d_call: -

cdr3_aa: CASSQSTGTNHQETQYF
cdr3_nt: TGCGCCAGCAGCCAGTCGACCGGGACAAACCACCAAGAGACCCAGTACTTC
j_call: TRBJ2-5
v_call: TRBV4-3
clone_size: once
d_call: -

cdr3_aa: CASSLVGGGTTDTQYF
cdr3_nt: TGTGCCAGCAGCTTAGTCGGCGGGGGGACCACAGATACGCAGTATTTT
j_call: TRBJ2-3
v_call: TRBV11-2
clone_size: once
d_call: TRBD2